Listed below are T cell receptor beta chains from one sample, sequenced in a study of cytomegalovirus exposure and HLA in healthy donors. Data came from immunoSEQ multiplex PCR; TCRdb stores just in-frame clones and leaves some out. The table has 150,000 to 200,000 clones, about three quarters seen once; the top ten hold roughly 1.2%. Sequencing input: PBMCs. These TCRs come from a woman under 40 in good health and CMV-seronegative. Each CDR3 is given with its conserved first and last residue. Each record gives: J gene, V gene, clone size, D gene, CDR3 DNA, CDR3 protein. The D gene is left open where the match is weak. The size of a clone is reported for some rows only, either as once, few or many, or as a class for expanded clones.

TRBJ1-4	TRBV13	-	TRBD1	TGTGCCAGCAGCCCTGGACAGGGGGGCATTAATGAAAAACTGTTTTTT	CASSPGQGGINEKLFF
TRBJ1-5	TRBV30	-	-	TGTGCCTGGAGCCACGGACGGGGGAATCAGCCCCAGCATTTT	CAWSHGRGNQPQHF
TRBJ1-4	TRBV6-1	-	-	TGTGCCAGCAGTGAAAATCTCGCTAATGAAAAACTGTTTTTT	CASSENLANEKLFF
TRBJ1-2	TRBV19	-	-	TGTGCCACCTCCGGGGGGGCGGTTGGCTACACCTTC	CATSGGAVGYTF
TRBJ2-1	TRBV5-6	-	TRBD2	TGTGCCAGCAGCTGGTCTAGCGGGAGCGAAAACTCCTACAATGAGCAGTTCTTC	CASSWSSGSENSYNEQFF
TRBJ2-2	TRBV7-2	-	-	TGTGCCAGCAGCTTTTCCCCAGGTTCCACCGGGGAGCTGTTTTTT	CASSFSPGSTGELFF
TRBJ1-1	TRBV25-1	-	-	TGTGCCAGCAGACCCGGCGGGGGTAACACTGAAGCTTTCTTT	CASRPGGGNTEAFF
TRBJ2-7	TRBV4-1	-	TRBD2	TGCGCCAGCAGCCAAGTAGAGACTAGCGGGTACTACGAGCAGTACTTC	CASSQVETSGYYEQYF
TRBJ2-7	TRBV5-8	-	TRBD2	TGTGCCAGCAGCTTGGGGACTAGCGGAGCAACCCACGAGCAGTACTTC	CASSLGTSGATHEQYF
TRBJ2-3	TRBV4-2	-	-	TGTGCCAGCAGCCAAGATGGCGCGGGGAGGAGCACAGATACGCAGTATTTT	CASSQDGAGRSTDTQYF
TRBJ1-1	TRBV4-1	-	-	TGCGCCAGCAGCCTCCGGGACATGAACACTGAAGCTTTCTTT	CASSLRDMNTEAFF
TRBJ1-2	TRBV18	-	-	TGTGCCAGCTCACCAACAGGGAAAGGCTATGGCTACACCTTC	CASSPTGKGYGYTF
TRBJ2-1	TRBV7-7	-	TRBD2	TGTGCCAGCAGCTTAGGGCTAGCGGGAGTACATGAGCAGTTCTTC	CASSLGLAGVHEQFF
TRBJ1-4	TRBV10-2	-	-	TGCGCCAGCACCAAGGGGAGGGAAAAACTGTTTTTT	CASTKGREKLFF
TRBJ2-3	TRBV6-6	-	-	TGTGCCAGCTCAGGCCTCGCGGATACGCAGTATTTT	CASSGLADTQYF
TRBJ1-2	TRBV18	-	TRBD1	TGTGCCAGCTCACCGGCAGGGGGCTATGGCTACACCTTC	CASSPAGGYGYTF
TRBJ2-7	TRBV19	-	TRBD1	TGTGCCAGTAGTGTCTCCGGGACAGTAAACGAGCAGTACTTC	CASSVSGTVNEQYF
TRBJ2-1	TRBV7-3	-	TRBD1	TGTGCCAGCAGCTCCCCGGACAGGGTAGGGCGAAATGAGCAGTTCTTC	CASSSPDRVGRNEQFF
TRBJ1-1	TRBV6-1	-	TRBD1	TGTGCCAGCAGTTTTAACAGGGGGCGCGGGAATGAAGCTTTCTTT	CASSFNRGRGNEAFF
TRBJ1-1	TRBV18	-	-	TGTGCCAGCTCACTCCTCAAGAGGGGGACGAACACTGAAGCTTTCTTT	CASSLLKRGTNTEAFF
TRBJ1-5	TRBV19	-	TRBD1	TGTGCCAGTAGTGGACAGGGGGCTGGCAATCAGCCCCAGCATTTT	CASSGQGAGNQPQHF
TRBJ2-2	TRBV2	few	TRBD1	TGTGCCAGCAGTGACGGGACAGCCGGGGAGCTGTTTTTT	CASSDGTAGELFF
TRBJ1-2	TRBV5-6	few	-	TGTGCCAGCAGCTTGGTGCGGATAAGCTATGGCTACACCTTC	CASSLVRISYGYTF
TRBJ1-2	TRBV4-1	-	-	TGCGCCAGCAGCCAAGATCCAGGGGTCAACTATGGCTACACCTTC	CASSQDPGVNYGYTF
TRBJ2-1	TRBV6-1	-	TRBD2	TGTGCCAGCAGTGATAGTGGGCGGGGGTGGTCCTACAATGAGCAGTTCTTC	CASSDSGRGWSYNEQFF
TRBJ1-2	TRBV29-1	-	-	TGCAGCGGGGACTCGTCGCTTGGCTACACCTTC	CSGDSSLGYTF
TRBJ1-2	TRBV29-1	-	-	TGCAGCGTGGCAGTAGGGGCTAACTACTATGGCTACACCTTC	CSVAVGANYYGYTF
TRBJ1-2	TRBV18	-	TRBD1	TGTGCCAGCTCACCCAAGGGACAGGGGTTTGGCTACACCTTC	CASSPKGQGFGYTF
TRBJ1-1	TRBV5-1	-	-	TGCGCCAGCAGCTTGGTAGCCCAGGGAAACACTGAAGCTTTCTTT	CASSLVAQGNTEAFF
TRBJ1-3	TRBV15	few	-	TGTGCCACCAGCAGAGATAACAACCCTGGAAACACCATATATTTT	CATSRDNNPGNTIYF
TRBJ2-7	TRBV25-1	-	TRBD2	TGTGCCAGCACCGGTAGCGGGAGGGCCTCCTACGAGCAGTACTTC	CASTGSGRASYEQYF
TRBJ2-2	TRBV6-5	-	-	TGTGCCAGCAGTTACGAGGCCCGCCCCGGGGAGCTGTTTTTT	CASSYEARPGELFF
TRBJ2-5	TRBV7-8	-	-	TGTGCCAGCAGCATAGACAGGCAAGAGACCCAGTACTTC	CASSIDRQETQYF
TRBJ2-3	TRBV6-6	-	TRBD2	TGTGCCAGCAGTCAGCCAGCGGGAGGAGCAGATACGCAGTATTTT	CASSQPAGGADTQYF
TRBJ2-4	TRBV30	-	TRBD1	TGTGCCTGGGACACAGGGGGCTATGGACGGAACATTCAGTACTTC	CAWDTGGYGRNIQYF
TRBJ2-2	TRBV5-1	once	-	TGCGCCAGCAGCTTGGTCCTGTTTCAGGTGTATGGCACCGGGGAGCTGTTTTTT	CASSLVLFQVYGTGELFF
TRBJ1-1	TRBV7-2	-	TRBD1	TGTGCCAGCAGCTTGACGGGACAGGGGGGGACTGAAGCTTTCTTT	CASSLTGQGGTEAFF
TRBJ1-6	TRBV7-3	-	TRBD1	TGTGCCAGCAGCTCAACCGGGACAGCCAATTCACCCCTCCACTTT	CASSSTGTANSPLHF
TRBJ2-5	TRBV18	-	-	TGTGCCAGCTCACCGCAGGGGATCCCAGAGACCCAGTACTTC	CASSPQGIPETQYF
TRBJ1-1	TRBV19	-	TRBD1	TGTGCCAGTAGAAAGACAGGGCCTTTGAACACTGAAGCTTTCTTT	CASRKTGPLNTEAFF
TRBJ2-5	TRBV19	-	-	TGTGCCAGTAGTACCGGGACTCGTCTGGGAGAGACCCAGTACTTC	CASSTGTRLGETQYF
TRBJ1-1	TRBV7-9	-	TRBD1	TGTGCCAGCAGCGACAGGGGCGTGGGCGACACTGAAGCTTTCTTT	CASSDRGVGDTEAFF
TRBJ1-2	TRBV28	-	TRBD1	TGTGCCAGCCGCCGGCAGGGGGCGATTAACTATGGCTACACCTTC	CASRRQGAINYGYTF
TRBJ2-1	TRBV4-1	-	TRBD2	TGCGCCAGCAGCGGGCTAGCGGGGTTGTCCTACAATGAGCAGTTCTTC	CASSGLAGLSYNEQFF